This TCR beta chain was profiled in a study of post-analysis software for immune sequencing data. Study overall: Relapsing-remitting, secondary progressive and progressive-relapsing forms made up the multiple sclerosis disease courses. Study-wide findings and caveats: Strong co-clustering by F measure linked samples that shared a preparation batch. Significantly decreased normalized Chao1 diversity was recorded for multiple sclerosis patients relative to controls. TRBV segments more frequent in patients than in controls numbered a few and included TRBV5-6, TRBV5-1 and TRBV20-1.

The junction had 2 bases not matched to a gene; V was cut back by 3 bases and J by 1 base. The CDR3 consists of 14 residues. The germline V gene encodes CDR1 MDHEN and CDR2 SYDVKM. The table lists this clonotype with many counts. Antigen specificity is unknown. The library was made from cDNA and included unique molecular identifiers. Out of roughly 0.85 to 10 million T cells, about 500,000 cDNA molecules were generated. TCRdb ran MiXCR on the PCR reads and lists one entry per CDR3 protein. The sample lists hundreds of thousands of distinct CDR3 sequences, less than 35% seen once, with more than 0.55% in the top ten.

The material sequenced was blood. This receptor was taken from a girl aged 5-17 years with multiple sclerosis. The genes are TRBV28 and TRBJ2-7, with TRBD1 identical over 8 bases. The CDR3, as DNA: TGTGCCAGCAGTTTCGGGACAGGATCCTACGAGCAGTACTTC. Amino acid sequence: CASSFGTGSYEQYF.